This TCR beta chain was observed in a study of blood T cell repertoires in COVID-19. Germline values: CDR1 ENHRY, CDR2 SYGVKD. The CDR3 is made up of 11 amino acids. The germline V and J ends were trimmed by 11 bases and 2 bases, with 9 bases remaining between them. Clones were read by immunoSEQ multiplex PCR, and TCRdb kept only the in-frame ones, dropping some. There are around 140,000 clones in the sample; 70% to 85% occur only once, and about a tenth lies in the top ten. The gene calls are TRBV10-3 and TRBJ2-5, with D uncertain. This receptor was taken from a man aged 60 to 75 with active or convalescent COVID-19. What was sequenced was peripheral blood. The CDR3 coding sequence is TGTGCCTCCGCCAGGCAAGAGACCCAGTACTTC. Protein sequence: CASARQETQYF.